The 31 T cell receptor beta chains below come from one sample, sequenced in a study of early T cells in non-severe SARS-CoV-2 infection. TCRdb itself ran the 5' RACE reads through MiXCR, one entry per CDR3 protein. The sample yields 35,000 to 45,000 distinct CDR3 sequences, 5.8% seen once. Source material: whole blood. These receptors all stem from an adult who was a healthcare worker with PCR-confirmed SARS-CoV-2 infection or an uninfected control (not recorded which).

This clonotype was seen at least ten times. The chain combines TRBV29-1 with TRBJ2-3, with TRBD2 identical over 7 bases. The V segment lost 0 bases and the J segment 6 bases; nucleotides outside the gene matches: 12. Germline V gene lookup returns CDR1 SQVTM and CDR2 ANQGSEA. The CDR3 totals 16 residues. Here the CDR3 DNA reads TGCAGCGTTGAAGACCCCCTCCGGGGGGTTCAGGATACGCAGTATTTT. Translated: CSVEDPLRGVQDTQYF.

This clonotype was seen at least ten times. One junction end disagrees with the germline gene, perhaps due to a read error. This chain links TRBV11-2 with TRBJ2-5; the match to TRBD2 covers 9 bases. Germline lookup yields CDR1 SGHAT and CDR2 FQNNGV. This CDR3 has 16 amino acids. The DNA of the CDR3 is TGTGCCAGCACCTTACTGCTAGCGGGGTCGGATGAGACCCAGTACTTC. Residues: CASTLLLAGSDETQYF.

This clonotype was recorded many times. The chain employs TRBV7-8 and TRBJ1-5; possible D gene TRBD1, 5 bases. The CDR3 is made up of 15 amino acids. Germline V CDR1 and CDR2: SGHVS, FQNEAQ. V was trimmed by 1 base and J by 11 bases, leaving 18 bases between them. The DNA for the CDR3 is TGTGCCAGCAGCTTAGTGACAGACAAGAGAGAAGCCCAGCATTTT. Translation: CASSLVTDKREAQHF.

This clonotype was recorded many times. The chain couples TRBV20-1 to TRBJ1-5; 10 bases fit TRBD1. The CDR3 loop spans 16 amino acids. The J segment lost 4 bases and the V segment lost 1 base, leaving 7 bases of the junction unmatched. Germline V gives CDR1 DFQATT, CDR2 SNEGSKA (reference sequence). The CDR3 DNA reads TGCAGTGCTAGAGGACAGGGGGCTGCCCGAAATCAGCCCCAGCATTTT. Its protein is CSARGQGAARNQPQHF.

This clonotype is categorized as medium-sized (0.01 to 0.1%). The chain uses TRBV11-2 and TRBJ2-2, with D uncertain. The V gene's germline CDR1 is SGHAT and CDR2 FQNNGV. The V end lost 5 bases, the J end lost 3 bases, and 4 bases lay between the germline ends. The CDR3 totals 12 residues. The CDR3 DNA reads TGTGCCAGCAGCCGTCACACCGGGGAGCTGTTTTTT. It is translated as CASSRHTGELFF. Variable domain in full (rest from reference TRBV11-2 and TRBJ2-2): EAGVAQSPRYKIIEKRQSVAFWCNPISGHATLYWYQQILGQGPKLLIQFQNNGVVDDSQLPKDRFSAERLKGVDSTLKIQPAKLEDSAVYLCASSRHTGELFFGEGSRLTVL.

This clonotype was seen many times. This sequence joins TRBV5-1 and TRBJ1-2; maybe TRBD1 (6 bases). CDR1 and CDR2 (germline): SGHRS, YFSETQ. V was trimmed by 0 bases and J by 7 bases, leaving 16 bases between them. The CDR3 is 15 amino acids. The CDR3 DNA sequence: TGCGCCAGCAGCTTGGATGTGGTAGGACAGAGTGGCTACACCTTC. It yields the protein CASSLDVVGQSGYTF.

This clonotype was seen at least ten times. V gene TRBV7-9 combines with J gene TRBJ1-6; a weak D match, TRBD1 (5 bases). CDR3 size: 16 residues. Trimming cost V 5 bases and J 10 bases, with 21 bases left between them. Per the germline V gene, CDR1 is SEHNR and CDR2 is FQNEAQ (reference sequence). The CDR3 coding sequence is TGTGCCAGCAGCCCTCAGGTGGGGGTGACGTCCTCACCCCTCCACTTT. Protein sequence: CASSPQVGVTSSPLHF.

This clonotype was detected only a few times. The chain has TRBV6-6 and TRBJ2-3, with a tentative D call TRBD2 (6 bases). The germline gives CDR1 MNHNY, CDR2 SVGAGI (reference sequence). The CDR3 has 12 amino acids. V was trimmed by 6 bases and J by 8 bases, leaving 12 bases between them. In DNA, the CDR3 is TGTGCCAGCAGAGCGGGTTCGGGTACGCAGTATTTT. Protein sequence: CASRAGSGTQYF.

This clonotype was counted ten times or more. V is TRBV9 and J is TRBJ1-4; no clear D gene. The CDR3 is made up of 15 amino acids. Germline assignment: CDR1 SGDLS and CDR2 YYNGEE. With 0 bases removed from V and 4 bases from J, the gap between germline ends came to 10 bases. CDR3 sequence: CASSVGGLLNEKLFF. CDR3 nucleotide sequence: TGTGCCAGCAGCGTAGGAGGCTTGCTTAATGAAAAACTGTTTTTT.

This clonotype was recorded at least ten times. This chain connects TRBV30 to TRBJ1-1; weak D call: TRBD1 (5 bases). Germline CDR1 GTSNPN, CDR2 SVGIG (reference sequence). V was cut by 3 bases and J by 0 bases, with 8 bases left in between. The CDR3 has 13 amino acids. CDR3: CAWRGAMNTEAFF. In nucleotides, the CDR3 is TGTGCCTGGAGAGGGGCCATGAACACTGAAGCTTTCTTT.

This clonotype was counted many times. The chain couples TRBV5-1 to TRBJ2-6, with D possibly TRBD1 on 6 matching bases. Germline V gives CDR1 SGHRS, CDR2 YFSETQ. This CDR3 has 17 amino acids. V lost 3 bases to trimming and J lost 1 base, with 14 bases between them. The CDR3 DNA is TGCGCCAGCAGCTCAAACTTCAGGGGTTCTGGGGCCAACGTCCTGACTTTC. It specifies CASSSNFRGSGANVLTF.

This clonotype was observed a few times. The V gene is TRBV5-1, the J gene TRBJ1-1; D is unclear. This CDR3 contains 14 residues. Trimming took 5 bases from V and 8 from J, leaving 19 bases between them. Germline values: CDR1 SGHRS, CDR2 YFSETQ. This CDR3 reads CASRGQPIDGEAFF. In DNA, the CDR3 is TGCGCCAGCAGAGGTCAGCCCATCGATGGAGAAGCTTTCTTT.

This clonotype was seen many times. The chain uses TRBV7-6 and TRBJ2-3; 13 bases align to TRBD2. The CDR3 is made up of 16 amino acids. Germline CDR1 and CDR2: SGHVS and FNYEAQ. The ends lost 4 bases at V and 3 bases at J; junction bases unmatched: 4. DNA for the CDR3: TGTGCCAGCAGCTCCACACTAGCGGGGGGGACAGATACGCAGTATTTT. This sequence encodes CASSSTLAGGTDTQYF.

This clonotype occurred many times. The chain combines TRBV3-1 with TRBJ2-3; D is undetermined. The CDR3 runs 14 residues. CDR1 and CDR2 from the germline V gene are LGHDT and YNNKEL (reference sequence). Between the trimmed V and J ends, which lost 1 base and 5 bases, there was a span of 10 bases. The CDR3 is CASSQVNSEDTQYF. The CDR3, as DNA: TGTGCCAGCAGCCAAGTTAATTCTGAAGATACGCAGTATTTT.

The rearrangement joins TRBV6-2 or TRBV6-3 to TRBJ1-1; D possibly corresponds to TRBD1 (6 bases). The CDR3 length is 13 residues. The germline V and J ends were trimmed by 10 bases and 0 bases, with 12 bases remaining between them. CDR1 is MNHEY, CDR2 SVGEGT, per germline. DNA for the CDR3: TGTGCCACCGAGGACAGCCTGAACACTGAAGCTTTCTTT. Translated, it gives CATEDSLNTEAFF.

This clonotype was counted ten times or more. The rearrangement uses TRBV4-1 and TRBJ2-4; D unclear. V gave up 0 bases and J gave up 0 bases, with 6 bases separating them. Germline CDR1 is MGHRA and CDR2 is YSYEKL. The length of the CDR3 is 15 residues. The CDR3 DNA sequence: TGCGCCAGCAGCCAAGATATTCTAGCCAAAAACATTCAGTACTTC. Residues: CASSQDILAKNIQYF.

This clonotype was counted ten times or more. The V and J genes are TRBV9 and TRBJ2-5; 9 bases line up with TRBD2. J gave up 1 base and V 3 bases, and 1 base lay outside the gene matches. CDR1 SGDLS and CDR2 YYNGEE come from the germline V gene. The CDR3 runs 14 residues. CDR3 in DNA: TGTGCCAGCAGCGCGGGACTAGCCCAAGAGACCCAGTACTTC. Translating gives CASSAGLAQETQYF.

The chain is built from TRBV5-1 and TRBJ1-1; the D gene is possibly TRBD1 (5 bases). CDR1 SGHRS and CDR2 YFSETQ come from the germline V gene. The CDR3 sequence is 12 residues long. Trimming removed 2 bases from V and 7 bases from J, with 9 bases in between. The CDR3 spells CASSFTGVEAFF. CDR3 coding DNA: TGCGCCAGCAGCTTCACAGGAGTTGAAGCTTTCTTT.

This clonotype appeared many times. V and J are TRBV12-3 or TRBV12-4 and TRBJ2-5, with D unresolved. The CDR3 runs to 11 residues. Trimming left V 4 bases short and J 2 bases short, with 2 bases between. The CDR3 here is CASSWQETQYF. DNA of the CDR3: TGTGCCAGCAGTTGGCAAGAGACCCAGTACTTC.

This clonotype came up a few times. In nucleotides, the CDR3 is TGTGCCAGCAGCCCCGTTAGCGCCCGCTTCCCTCTAGGAAACATTCAGTACTTC. This translates into CASSPVSARFPLGNIQYF. The chain is built from TRBV11-2 and TRBJ2-4, with D perhaps TRBD2 (5 bases). This CDR3 contains 18 residues. The germline gives CDR1 SGHAT, CDR2 FQNNGV. V lost 5 bases to trimming and J lost 6 bases, with 26 bases between them.

This clonotype was detected many times. The chain couples TRBV20-1 to TRBJ2-7; 10 nucleotides agree with TRBD2. Per germline, CDR1 DFQATT and CDR2 SNEGSKA (reference sequence). The CDR3 totals 15 residues. The ends lost 3 bases at V and 5 bases at J; junction bases unmatched: 10. This CDR3 is CSARVAGGGGNEQYF. The CDR3 nucleotides are TGCAGTGCTAGGGTAGCGGGAGGAGGGGGGAACGAGCAGTACTTC.

This clonotype showed up just a few times. This rearrangement joins TRBV13 to TRBJ1-3, with 7 bases matching TRBD1. The germline CDR1 and CDR2 sequences are PRHDT and FYEKMQ (reference sequence). The CDR3 is made up of 15 amino acids. V was clipped by 4 bases and J by 2 bases; unmatched bases: 5. The CDR3 protein is CASSYRTGPGNTIYF. As DNA, the CDR3 is TGTGCCAGCAGCTATCGGACAGGACCTGGAAACACCATATATTTT.

This clonotype was detected only a few times. J is TRBJ2-4 and V is TRBV3-1; possibly TRBD1 or TRBD2 for D (5 bases each). Germline CDR1 reads LGHDT; CDR2 reads YNNKEL (reference sequence). The CDR3 has 11 amino acids. V lost 4 bases to trimming and J lost 8 bases, with 6 bases between them. The chain's CDR3 is CASSRGDIQYF. CDR3 DNA sequence: TGTGCCAGCAGCCGAGGGGACATTCAGTACTTC.

This clonotype has a count of ten or more. This chain joins TRBV5-1 and TRBJ2-3, with 7 positions matching TRBD1. The V and J ends lost 4 bases and 1 base, in that order; junction bases with no gene match: 3. Germline V gene sequence: CDR1 SGHRS, CDR2 YFSETQ. The CDR3 covers 14 residues. CDR3 sequence (DNA): TGCGCCAGCAGCGACGGGACAGGCACAGATACGCAGTATTTT. Translated: CASSDGTGTDTQYF.

This clonotype has at least ten counts. The chain carries TRBV6-2 or TRBV6-3 and TRBJ2-7, with D possibly called TRBD1 or TRBD2 (5 bases each). Trimming removed 6 bases from V and 3 bases from J, with 12 bases in between. This CDR3 has 13 amino acids. Germline V lookup: CDR1 MNHEY, CDR2 SVGEGT. In nucleotides, the CDR3 is TGTGCCAGCAGGAGGGACGGATTCTACGAGCAGTACTTC. Its protein product is CASRRDGFYEQYF.

This clonotype was seen only a few times. This chain uses TRBV10-3 with TRBJ1-1; D unresolved. The CDR3 runs to 13 residues. CDR1 ENHRY and CDR2 SYGVKD come from the germline V gene. V was clipped by 9 bases and J by 1 base, with 12 bases between them. CDR3 sequence (DNA): TGTGCCATTCGGTTCCAGCCGAACACTGAAGCTTTCTTT. It translates to CAIRFQPNTEAFF.

This clonotype has just a few counts. The chain couples TRBV27 to TRBJ1-2; D ambiguous. CDR1 is MNHEY, CDR2 SMNVEV, per germline (reference sequence). There are 14 residues in the CDR3. V lost 1 base and J lost 4, with 10 bases in between. DNA for the CDR3: TGTGCCAGCAGTTTATATCCAACGATCTATGGCTACACCTTC. Its translation is CASSLYPTIYGYTF.

This clonotype was recorded many times. The gene calls are TRBV27 and TRBJ1-2; the D gene is possibly TRBD1 (6 bases). Trimming took 10 bases from V and 1 from J, leaving 13 bases between them. This CDR3 is built from 13 residues. The germline CDR1 and CDR2 sequences are MNHEY and SMNVEV (reference sequence). The CDR3 DNA is TGTGCCACCGAGGAGGACAGTAACTATGGCTACACCTTC. Its protein is CATEEDSNYGYTF.

This clonotype has ten or more counts. This rearrangement joins TRBV12-3 or TRBV12-4 to TRBJ2-4; 10 bases match TRBD1. V trimming: 5 bases; J trimming: 3 bases; junction bases outside the gene matches: 4. The CDR3 is 15 amino acids. DNA of the CDR3: TGTGCCAGCAGTAGGGACAGGGGCGACAAAAACATTCAGTACTTC. It translates to CASSRDRGDKNIQYF.

Many counts were recorded for this clonotype. V usage is TRBV19 and J usage is TRBJ2-7; D might be TRBD2 (7 bases). Germline CDR1 and CDR2: LNHDA and SQIVND (reference sequence). The length of the CDR3 is 14 residues. Trimming stripped 5 bases from V and 6 bases from J, with 17 bases between. The CDR3 DNA reads TGTGCCAGTAGTGCAACGGGGGGCCCCCTCGAGCAGTACTTC. It codes for CASSATGGPLEQYF.

The chain carries TRBV19 and TRBJ2-4, with TRBD2 as a possible D gene (5 bases). This CDR3 is 14 amino acids long. V shed 9 bases and J shed 7 bases, with 19 bases lying between them. Germline V CDR1 and CDR2: LNHDA, SQIVND (reference sequence). The CDR3 sequence is CASVGPGIGNIQYF. DNA for the CDR3: TGTGCCAGCGTGGGCCCCGGGATAGGTAACATTCAGTACTTC.